The present entry profiles one TCR beta chain with its context. The repertoire was sequenced with immunoSEQ multiplex PCR; TCRdb's copy has only in-frame clones and lacks some. The sample contains tens of thousands of clones, 85% to 95% of which appear only once. These data belong to a study of technical replicates of blood from a handful of donors. Germline assignment: CDR1 SGHTA and CDR2 FQGNSA. Trimming took 1 base from V and 1 from J, leaving 8 bases between them. The CDR3 extends over 14 amino acids. Sequencing was performed on T cells isolated from PBMCs. This TCR was sampled from a human donor in good health. The J gene is TRBJ2-7, the V gene TRBV7-2; a weak D match, TRBD1 (6 bases). This CDR3 is CASSLEGQSYEQYF. In DNA, the CDR3 is TGTGCCAGCAGCTTAGAAGGACAGTCCTACGAGCAGTACTTC.